These 17 T cell receptor beta chains share one sample of origin, sequenced in a study of T cells in tuberculosis. Cells were sorted from thawed PBMC rested overnight and stained with GMM-loaded CD1B tetramer, viability dye and anti-CD3. The lipid loaded on the CD1B tetramers was C32 glucose monomycolate from Rhodococcus equi. Sequencing used immunoSEQ multiplex PCR; TCRdb keeps in-frame clones, though not all of them. The sample contains 85,000 to 90,000 clones, just over 90% of which appear only once. Sequencing input: CD1b-GMM tetramer-negative cells sorted from PBMCs. These receptors came from an adult woman with latent tuberculosis.

This rearrangement joins TRBV19 to TRBJ2-3; the match to TRBD1 covers 11 bases. The CDR3 sequence is 17 residues long. Germline values: CDR1 LNHDA, CDR2 SQIVND (reference sequence). V lost 3 bases to trimming and J lost 0 bases; unmatched junction nucleotides: 5. CDR3 sequence: CASSMYGQGASTDTQYF. Written as DNA, the CDR3 is TGTGCCAGTAGTATGTACGGACAGGGGGCCAGCACAGATACGCAGTATTTT. The full variable domain, completed using reference TRBV19 and TRBJ2-3, is DGGITQSPKYLFRKEGQNVTLSCEQNLNHDAMYWYRQDPGQGLRLIYYSQIVNDFQKGDIAEGYSVSREKKESFPLTVTSAQKNPTAFYLCASSMYGQGASTDTQYFGPGTRLTVL.

The chain joins TRBV6-6 to TRBJ2-7; maybe TRBD2 (5 bases). The germline CDR1 and CDR2 sequences are MNHNY and SVGAGI (reference sequence). V dropped 5 bases and J dropped 4 bases, with 6 bases sitting between them. This CDR3 has 11 residues. The CDR3 DNA reads TGTGCCAGCAGTAGGGAGTACGAGCAGTACTTC. Translation gives CASSREYEQYF.

Here the CDR3 DNA reads TGTGCCACCAGCAGAGATTTTGGGGAGAACTATGGCTACACCTTC. It translates to CATSRDFGENYGYTF. The chain employs TRBV15 and TRBJ1-2; D gene unclear. Germline V gene sequence: CDR1 LNHNV, CDR2 YYDKDF (reference sequence). The CDR3 has 15 residues. V lost 0 bases, J lost 2 bases, and 10 bases lay in between.

This clone was detected only a few times. The chain is built from TRBV4-2 and TRBJ2-1, with TRBD2 matching over 8 bases. CDR3 size: 19 residues. Germline values: CDR1 LGHNA, CDR2 YNFKEQ. Germline trimming cut 0 bases from V and 1 base from J; bases unmatched to any gene: 11. CDR3 in amino acids: CASSQDLFGGASSYNEQFF. The CDR3 coding sequence is TGTGCCAGCAGCCAAGATTTATTCGGGGGGGCCTCGTCCTACAATGAGCAGTTCTTC.

This clone was seen a few times. V usage is TRBV5-6 and J usage is TRBJ2-2; 7 bases map to TRBD2. After removal of 2 bases from V and 6 bases from J, the junction contained 4 bases not matched to a gene. This CDR3 region has 14 residues. Per the germline V gene, CDR1 is SGHDT and CDR2 is YYEEEE. DNA of the CDR3: TGTGCCAGCAGCTTTACGACTAGCTCCGGGGAGCTGTTTTTT. Encoded protein: CASSFTTSSGELFF.

This sequence joins TRBV19 and TRBJ2-1, with TRBD2 matching over 7 bases. V shed 7 bases and J 7 bases; nucleotides not matched to a gene: 13. The germline CDR1 and CDR2 sequences are LNHDA and SQIVND (reference sequence). This CDR3 contains 15 residues. In nucleotides, the CDR3 is TGTGCCAGTACCGATTCGTGGGGGGGATTAAATGAGCAGTTCTTC. Its protein is CASTDSWGGLNEQFF.

The genes are TRBV6-5 and TRBJ1-2; 11 bases match TRBD1. The CDR3 loop spans 16 amino acids. Trimming cost V 3 bases and J 8 bases; bases outside gene matches: 11. Germline-derived CDR1 and CDR2 are MNHEY and SVGAGI. CDR3 region: CASSYSSGQGEEGYTF. CDR3 nucleotide sequence: TGTGCCAGCAGTTATTCCTCGGGACAGGGGGAGGAGGGCTACACCTTC.

The rearrangement links TRBV6-5 to TRBJ2-2; tentatively, D is TRBD2 (5 bases). CDR1 is MNHEY, CDR2 SVGAGI, per germline. This CDR3 has 14 residues. V lost 6 bases to trimming and J lost 7 bases, with 15 bases between them. The CDR3 region is CASRGSGRGGELFF. The CDR3 DNA reads TGTGCCAGCAGGGGGAGCGGTCGGGGCGGGGAGCTGTTTTTT.

CDR3 residues: CARSSTSGGALGRETQYF. Written as DNA, the CDR3 is TGTGCCAGAAGCTCTACTAGCGGGGGGGCCTTAGGACGAGAGACCCAGTACTTC. This rearrangement joins TRBV5-3 to TRBJ2-5, with 13 bases lining up with TRBD2. TRBV5-3 is filed as an ORF, its function uncertain. J lost 4 bases, V lost 3 bases, and 12 bases had no gene match. The CDR3 is 18 amino acids.

The CDR3 reads CASSSVLQGHGYTF. In DNA form, the CDR3 reads TGTGCCAGCAGCTCCGTGCTACAGGGGCATGGCTACACCTTC. V usage is TRBV7-2 and J usage is TRBJ1-2; 7 nucleotides line up with TRBD1. The CDR3 loop spans 14 amino acids. The germline CDR1 and CDR2 sequences are SGHTA and FQGNSA. The junction had 8 bases not matched to a gene; V was cut back by 4 bases and J by 6 bases. The entire variable domain, with the rest obtained from reference TRBV7-2 and TRBJ1-2, is as follows: GAGVSQSPSNKVTEKGKDVELRCDPISGHTALYWYRQSLGQGLEFLIYFQGNSAPDKSGLPSDRFSAERTGGSVSTLTIQRTQQEDSAVYLCASSSVLQGHGYTFGSGTRLTVV.

The chain couples TRBV5-4 to TRBJ2-3; the D is unclear. V lost 7 bases to trimming and J lost 0 bases, with 9 bases between them. The germline V gene encodes CDR1 SGHNT and CDR2 YYREEE (reference sequence). CDR3 size: 13 residues. CDR3 DNA: TGTGCCAGCGCAAAAGAGAGCACAGATACGCAGTATTTT. Encoded protein: CASAKESTDTQYF.

The chain recombines TRBV7-7 with TRBJ2-1, with 10 bases fitting TRBD2. The CDR3 runs 16 residues. Germline V gene sequence: CDR1 SSHAT, CDR2 FNYEAQ (reference sequence). The CDR3 protein is CASGPTAGGPGNEQFF. CDR3 DNA: TGTGCTAGCGGACCAACAGCGGGGGGGCCTGGCAATGAGCAGTTCTTC.

The chain recombines TRBV27 with TRBJ1-5, with TRBD1 as a possible D gene (5 bases). The CDR3 runs 14 residues. Germline V CDR1 and CDR2: MNHEY, SMNVEV (reference sequence). Trimming shortened V by 8 bases and J by 4 bases, and 15 bases separated the two germline ends. CDR3 loop: CASRGWGRNQPQHF. CDR3 bases: TGTGCCAGCCGTGGCTGGGGCAGGAATCAGCCCCAGCATTTT.

This chain connects TRBV10-2 to TRBJ2-5; 9 bases match TRBD2. The length of the CDR3 is 15 residues. Germline V gene sequence: CDR1 WSHSY, CDR2 SAAADI. Trimming removed 4 bases from V and 6 bases from J; junction bases left unmatched: 9. The CDR3 region is CASSVSGGPPKTQYF. The CDR3 nucleotides are TGCGCCAGCAGTGTTAGCGGGGGCCCCCCCAAGACCCAGTACTTC.

This rearrangement joins TRBV5-1 to TRBJ2-7, with D unresolved. Trimming removed 0 bases from V and 0 bases from J, with 7 bases in between. CDR1 is SGHRS and CDR2 is YFSETQ in the germline V gene. The CDR3 runs 14 residues. CDR3 protein: CASSLDPGSYEQYF. The CDR3 DNA sequence: TGCGCCAGCAGCTTGGACCCGGGCTCCTACGAGCAGTACTTC.

This clone appeared once. The gene calls are TRBV13 and TRBJ2-5; weak D call: TRBD1 (6 bases). This CDR3 has 14 residues. The germline gives CDR1 PRHDT, CDR2 FYEKMQ (reference sequence). Trimming cost V 5 bases and J 1 base, with 11 bases left between them. The CDR3 region has the DNA TGTGCCAGCAGCCCCCGGACAGTCCAAGAGACCCAGTACTTC. Encoded protein: CASSPRTVQETQYF.

V usage is TRBV27 and J usage is TRBJ2-7; 9 bases agree with TRBD2. J lost 6 bases, V lost 3 bases, and 6 bases had no gene match. Germline V gives CDR1 MNHEY, CDR2 SMNVEV (reference sequence). The CDR3 totals 14 residues. The DNA of the CDR3 is TGTGCCAGCAGTTTTCTAGCGGGGCACCCCGAGCAGTACTTC. Translation: CASSFLAGHPEQYF.